The 7 T cell receptor beta chains presented below share a single source sample, sequenced in a study of human T cells and chemical hapten exposure. Time point noted: patch test 3, about 24 weeks after DPC sensitization. Regarding treatment: therapeutic diphenylcyclopropenone sensitization with weekly scalp DPC. MiXCR, applied by TCRdb to the RACE reads, yields one record per CDR3 protein. The sample gives 50,000 or so distinct CDR3 sequences, 9.9% of which show up once; 16% is in the top ten. The sequencing used whole blood, collected in connection with sensitization to the hapten diphenylcyclopropenone (DPC). All receptors come from a woman between 35 and 50 years old with alopecia areata. Some clones in this sample may be carry-over from other donors' samples.

This clonotype was detected many times. This chain links TRBV9 with TRBJ1-3; D remains ambiguous. V was trimmed by 0 bases and J by 9 bases, leaving 10 bases between them. This CDR3 comprises 13 residues. CDR1 is SGDLS and CDR2 is YYNGEE in the germline V gene. The DNA for the CDR3 is TGTGCCAGCAGCGTAGAAGATCGAGGCACCATATATTTT. As protein: CASSVEDRGTIYF. Using reference TRBV9 and TRBJ1-3 for the parts outside the CDR3, the full variable domain is DSGVTQTPKHLITATGQRVTLRCSPRSGDLSVYWYQQSLDQGLQFLIQYYNGEERAKGNILERFSAQQFPDLHSELNLSSLELGDSALYFCASSVEDRGTIYFGEGSWLTVV.

This clonotype was picked up a small number of times. The rearrangement links TRBV5-1 to TRBJ2-7; D is undetermined. The ends were cut back, 0 bases at V and 7 bases at J, with 20 bases in the middle. The CDR3 sequence is 16 residues long. The germline V gene encodes CDR1 SGHRS and CDR2 YFSETQ. CDR3 loop: CASSLDSAVRAVEQYF. DNA of the CDR3: TGCGCCAGCAGCTTGGATTCGGCAGTCCGGGCCGTAGAGCAGTACTTC. The full variable domain, with the rest looked up from reference TRBV5-1 and TRBJ2-7, is KAGVTQTPRYLIKTRGQQVTLSCSPISGHRSVSWYQQTPGQGLQFLFEYFSETQRNKGNFPGRFSGRQFSNSRSEMNVSTLELGDSALYLCASSLDSAVRAVEQYFGPGTRLTVT.

This clonotype was counted at least ten times. The rearrangement joins TRBV29-1 to TRBJ1-1; D is unclear. CDR3 length: 13 amino acids. Germline V lookup: CDR1 SQVTM, CDR2 ANQGSEA. Trimming shortened V by 6 bases and J by 4 bases, and 15 bases separated the two germline ends. CDR3 residues: CSVEPTRSTEAFF. The CDR3 region has the DNA TGCAGCGTAGAACCCACCCGATCCACTGAAGCTTTCTTT.

There are many counts of this clonotype. The J gene is TRBJ1-1, the V gene TRBV3-1; D remains unclear. Germline CDR1 LGHDT, CDR2 YNNKEL (reference sequence). Trimming shortened V by 0 bases and J by 1 base, and 6 bases separated the two germline ends. There are 14 residues in the CDR3. The CDR3 loop is CASSQDPRNTEAFF. The DNA for the CDR3 is TGTGCCAGCAGCCAAGATCCGAGGAACACTGAAGCTTTCTTT.

The chain recombines TRBV5-4 with TRBJ2-2, with D tentatively TRBD2 (6 bases). The V gene lost 2 bases and the J gene lost 4 bases, with 15 bases spanning the gap. CDR1 and CDR2 from the germline V gene are SGHNT and YYREEE (reference sequence). The CDR3 extends over 16 amino acids. CDR3 nucleotides: TGTGCCAGCAGCTTAAGAAGACTAGTCCTCACCGGGGAGCTGTTTTTT. Translating it yields CASSLRRLVLTGELFF.

The chain employs TRBV28 and TRBJ2-1; D ambiguous. The V gene lost 7 bases and the J gene lost 3 bases, with 4 bases spanning the gap. In germline, CDR1 is MDHEN, CDR2 SYDVKM. This CDR3 comprises 11 residues. DNA for the CDR3: TGTGCCAGCAACAGCTACAATGAGCAGTTCTTC. Its protein product is CASNSYNEQFF.

This clonotype was recorded a few times. J is TRBJ2-7 and V is TRBV15, with 11 bases matching TRBD1. V shed 5 bases, J shed 4 bases, and the junction held 4 bases outside the gene matches. Germline V gives CDR1 LNHNV, CDR2 YYDKDF (reference sequence). This CDR3 has 14 residues. The CDR3 DNA follows: TGTGCCACCAGCGAGGGACAGGGGGTGTACGAGCAGTACTTC. Amino acids: CATSEGQGVYEQYF.